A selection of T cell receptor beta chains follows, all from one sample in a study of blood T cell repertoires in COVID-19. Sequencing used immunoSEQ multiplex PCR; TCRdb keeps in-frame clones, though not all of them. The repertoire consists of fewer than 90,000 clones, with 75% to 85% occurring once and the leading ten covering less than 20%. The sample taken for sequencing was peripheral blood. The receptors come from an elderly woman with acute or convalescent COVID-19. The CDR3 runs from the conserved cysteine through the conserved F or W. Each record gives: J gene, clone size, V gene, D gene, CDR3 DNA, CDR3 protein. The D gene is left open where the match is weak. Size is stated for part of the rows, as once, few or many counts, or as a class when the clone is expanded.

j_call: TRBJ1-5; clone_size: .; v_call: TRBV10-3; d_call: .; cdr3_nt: TGTGCCATCAGCTACTCGTATAGCAATCAGCCCCAGCATTTT; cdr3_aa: CAISYSYSNQPQHF
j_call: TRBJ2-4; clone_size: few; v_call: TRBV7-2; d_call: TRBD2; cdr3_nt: TGTGCCAGCAGCTTAGGCGGGAGGGCCGGAAACATTCAGTACTTC; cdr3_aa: CASSLGGRAGNIQYF
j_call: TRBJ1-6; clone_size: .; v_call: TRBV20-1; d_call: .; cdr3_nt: TGCAGTGCTGGCAGTATTTCACCCCTCCACTTT; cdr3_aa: CSAGSISPLHF
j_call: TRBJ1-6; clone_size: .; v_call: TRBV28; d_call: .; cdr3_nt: TGTGCCAGCAGTACAGGGAGCTCCTATAATTCACCCCTCCACTTT; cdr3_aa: CASSTGSSYNSPLHF
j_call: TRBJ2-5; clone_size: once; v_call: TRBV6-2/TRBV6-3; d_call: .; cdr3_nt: TGTGCCAGCAGTTACCGAATGACTCACCGGGGGACCCAGTACTTC; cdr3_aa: CASSYRMTHRGTQYF
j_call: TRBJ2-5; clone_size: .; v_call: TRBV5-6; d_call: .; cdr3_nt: TGTGCCAGCAGCTTGGGGCAGGGGCAAGAGACCCAGTACTTC; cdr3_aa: CASSLGQGQETQYF
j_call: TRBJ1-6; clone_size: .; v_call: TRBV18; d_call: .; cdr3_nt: TGTGCCAGCTCACCAAGGGGGGGGCCGGATTCACCCCTCCACTTT; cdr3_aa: CASSPRGGPDSPLHF
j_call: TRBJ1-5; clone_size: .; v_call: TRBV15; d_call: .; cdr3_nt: TGTGCCACCAGCAGAGATCGGGGGAGCAATCAGCCCCAGCATTTT; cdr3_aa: CATSRDRGSNQPQHF
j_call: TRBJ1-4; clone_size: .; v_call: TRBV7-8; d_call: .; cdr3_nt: TGTGCCAGCAGCCCTTTTAATGAAAAACTGTTTTTT; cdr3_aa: CASSPFNEKLFF
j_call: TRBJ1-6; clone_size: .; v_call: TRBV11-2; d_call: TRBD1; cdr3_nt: TGTGCCAGCAGCTCCTTCCCCAGGACAGGGGAGGAATCACCCCTCCACTTT; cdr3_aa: CASSSFPRTGEESPLHF
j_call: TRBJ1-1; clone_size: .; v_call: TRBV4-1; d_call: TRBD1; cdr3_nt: TGCGCCAGCAGACAGGGGGTTAACACTGAAGCTTTCTTT; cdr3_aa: CASRQGVNTEAFF
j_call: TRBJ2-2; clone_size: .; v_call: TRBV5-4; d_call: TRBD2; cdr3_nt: TGTGCCAGCAGCCAAGGGACTAGCGGGGAGCTGTTTTTT; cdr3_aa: CASSQGTSGELFF
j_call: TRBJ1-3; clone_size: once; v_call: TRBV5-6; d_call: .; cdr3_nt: TGTGCCAGCAGCTTGTTGGGTAGAGGTGTAAGAAACACCATATATTTT; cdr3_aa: CASSLLGRGVRNTIYF
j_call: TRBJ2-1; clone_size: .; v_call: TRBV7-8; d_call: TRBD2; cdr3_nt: TGTGCCAGCAGCTTAGTGATGACTAGCGGGAGCTACAATGAGCAGTTCTTC; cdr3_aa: CASSLVMTSGSYNEQFF
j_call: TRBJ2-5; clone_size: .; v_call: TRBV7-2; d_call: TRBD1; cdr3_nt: TGTGCCAGCAGCATAACAGGGGGTGGTGAGACCCAGTACTTC; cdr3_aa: CASSITGGGETQYF